A selection of T cell receptor beta chains follows, all from one sample in a study of CD8 T cells in Susac syndrome. TCRdb reprocessed the immunoSEQ multiplex PCR reads with MiXCR, giving one entry per CDR3 protein. The sample has under 200,000 distinct CDR3 sequences; around 94% are singletons. Sample: CD4+ T cells from PBMCs. The receptors were gathered from a human donor in good health. Both conserved end residues are part of each CDR3.

J,length,V,CDR3
TRBJ1-2,13,TRBV30,CAWTPGQSYGYTF
TRBJ1-5,13,TRBV27,CASSLTPSQPQHF
TRBJ1-2,16,TRBV4-3,CASSQDPGQAWDGYTF
TRBJ2-1,12,TRBV2,CASSELGPEQFF
TRBJ2-2,17,TRBV5-1,CASSRQKGAKGTGELFF
TRBJ1-5,12,TRBV29-1,CSAGDIDQPQHF
TRBJ2-2,15,TRBV9,CASSVAQGNTGELFF
TRBJ1-4,14,TRBV7-9,CASSPGTAGEKLFF
TRBJ2-5,15,TRBV14,CASSQARGAVETQYF
TRBJ2-6,15,TRBV20-1,CSPERPGLGANVLTF
TRBJ2-3,17,TRBV15,CATSRGGATGGTDTQYF
TRBJ2-7,13,TRBV29-1,CSVGEPGWDEQYF
TRBJ2-5,15,TRBV30,CAWNRGAILQETQYF
TRBJ2-1,12,TRBV2,CASSGETSSEFF
TRBJ2-7,13,TRBV29-1,CSARRTGAVEQYF
TRBJ1-2,12,TRBV6-2/TRBV6-3,CASGASNYGYTF
TRBJ1-1,14,TRBV9,CASSVDQMNTEAFF
TRBJ2-7,13,TRBV29-1,CSVEFGQRGEQYF
TRBJ1-2,15,TRBV18,CASSPGMDRTYGYTF
TRBJ2-5,15,TRBV20-1,CSALPGGTYQETQYF
TRBJ2-3,16,TRBV12-3/TRBV12-4,CASSNLPGQVLGTQYF
TRBJ2-2,15,TRBV20-1,CSARAIGSGASELFF
TRBJ2-7,17,TRBV3-1,CASSQSLAARGSYEQYF
TRBJ1-1,14,TRBV12-3/TRBV12-4,CASSLSSLGGPAFF
TRBJ2-7,13,TRBV20-1,CSASRTAPNEQYF
TRBJ1-5,15,TRBV3-1,CASSQFATGVQPQHF
TRBJ2-5,11,TRBV29-1,CSVRFSETQYF
TRBJ1-6,14,TRBV30,CAWSAGQGSSPLHF
TRBJ2-3,13,TRBV20-1,CSADKQGEDTQYF
TRBJ2-3,13,TRBV18,CASSPQGTDTQYF
TRBJ1-2,13,TRBV3-1,CASRPQGYYGYTF
TRBJ1-1,15,TRBV5-1,CASSSGQEMNTEAFF
TRBJ2-1,17,TRBV25-1,CASSGRLARSSYNEQFF
TRBJ1-3,15,TRBV7-3,CASSSGANSGNTIYF
TRBJ1-1,13,TRBV20-1,CSAPDRGGTEAFF
TRBJ1-6,13,TRBV20-1,CSAKMDYNSPLHF
TRBJ1-2,15,TRBV4-2,CASSLGAGRDYGYTF
TRBJ2-5,11,TRBV20-1,CSGQGGQTQYF
TRBJ1-1,14,TRBV7-8,CASSLNHRNTEAFF
TRBJ2-3,17,TRBV9,CASSRTSGTIEADTQYF
TRBJ2-2,14,TRBV7-9,CASSLVRVTGELFF
TRBJ1-3,15,TRBV7-2,CASSLPALLRNTIYF
TRBJ2-1,15,TRBV4-1,CASSQGQGGYNEQFF
TRBJ2-4,15,TRBV9,CASSVGFAEGNIQYF
TRBJ2-7,15,TRBV30,CAWGGGGASNYEQYF
TRBJ2-7,13,TRBV20-1,CSALRDRDYEQYF
TRBJ2-1,16,TRBV6-2/TRBV6-3,CASSKMLAGAYNEQFF
TRBJ2-3,16,TRBV7-9,CASSLYRGGSTDTQYF
TRBJ2-1,13,TRBV2,CANRVTAYNEQFF
TRBJ1-1,11,TRBV20-1,CSASGDTEAFF
TRBJ1-3,13,TRBV30,CAWTIVSGNTIYF
TRBJ1-1,15,TRBV19,CASSIRQGANTEAFF